What follows is one TCR beta chain and its context. This record belongs to a study of blood T cell repertoires in COVID-19. Profiled with immunoSEQ multiplex PCR; TCRdb holds only in-frame clones, not every one. This sample carries about 180,000 clones, more than 65% of them seen once, and the ten largest clones take roughly 15%. Enrolled through a virtual design, the participants were between roughly 18 and 89 years of age and came from 24 US areas. Recovery meant two consecutive negative NP/OP PCR tests, professional clearance, or resolved symptoms. The clonotype originates from a man between 45 and 60 years old who had recovered from COVID-19. The source material was PBMCs or T cells enriched from blood (not recorded which).

The CDR3 DNA reads TGTGCCACTCGAGCGGGGGGCGGCAATGAGCAGTTCTTC. Its protein is CATRAGGGNEQFF. The chain has TRBV6-5 and TRBJ2-1; 9 bases fit TRBD2. This CDR3 region has 13 residues. Germline V gene data show CDR1 as MNHEY and CDR2 as SVGAGI. The V segment lost 10 bases and the J segment 6 bases; nucleotides outside the gene matches: 7.